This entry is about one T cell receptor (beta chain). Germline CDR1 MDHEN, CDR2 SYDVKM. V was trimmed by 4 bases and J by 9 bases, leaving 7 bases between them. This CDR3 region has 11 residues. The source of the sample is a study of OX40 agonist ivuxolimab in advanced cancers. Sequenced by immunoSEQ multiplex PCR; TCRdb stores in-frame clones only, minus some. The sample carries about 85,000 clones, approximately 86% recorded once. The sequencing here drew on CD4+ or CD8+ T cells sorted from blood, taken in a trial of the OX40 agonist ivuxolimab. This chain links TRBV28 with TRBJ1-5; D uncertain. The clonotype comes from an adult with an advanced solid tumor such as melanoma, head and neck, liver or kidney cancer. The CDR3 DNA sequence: TGTGCCAGCAGTTACACCGGGCCCCAGCATTTT. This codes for CASSYTGPQHF.